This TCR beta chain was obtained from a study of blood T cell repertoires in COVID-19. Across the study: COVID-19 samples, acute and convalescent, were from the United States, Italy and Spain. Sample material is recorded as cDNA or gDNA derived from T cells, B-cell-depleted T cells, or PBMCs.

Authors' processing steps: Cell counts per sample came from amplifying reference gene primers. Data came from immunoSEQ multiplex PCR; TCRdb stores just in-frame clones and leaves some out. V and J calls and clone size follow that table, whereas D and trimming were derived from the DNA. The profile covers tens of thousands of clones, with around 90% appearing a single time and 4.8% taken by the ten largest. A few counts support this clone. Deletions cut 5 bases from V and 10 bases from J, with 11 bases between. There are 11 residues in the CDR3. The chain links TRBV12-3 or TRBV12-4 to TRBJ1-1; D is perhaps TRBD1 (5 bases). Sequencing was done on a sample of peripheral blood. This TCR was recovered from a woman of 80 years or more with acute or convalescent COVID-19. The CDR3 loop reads CASSGRDRAFF. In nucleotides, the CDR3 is TGTGCCAGCAGTGGCAGGGATAGAGCTTTCTTT.